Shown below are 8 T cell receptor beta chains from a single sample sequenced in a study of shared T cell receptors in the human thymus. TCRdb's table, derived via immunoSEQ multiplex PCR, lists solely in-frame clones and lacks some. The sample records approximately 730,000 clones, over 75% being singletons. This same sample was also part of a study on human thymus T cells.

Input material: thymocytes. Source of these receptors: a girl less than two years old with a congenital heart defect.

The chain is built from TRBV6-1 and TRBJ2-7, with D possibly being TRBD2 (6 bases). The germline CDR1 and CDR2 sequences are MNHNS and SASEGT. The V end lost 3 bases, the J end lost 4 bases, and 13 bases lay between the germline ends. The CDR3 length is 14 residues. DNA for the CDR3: TGTGCCAGCAGTGACCGGAGACTAGGTTACGAGCAGTACTTC. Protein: CASSDRRLGYEQYF.

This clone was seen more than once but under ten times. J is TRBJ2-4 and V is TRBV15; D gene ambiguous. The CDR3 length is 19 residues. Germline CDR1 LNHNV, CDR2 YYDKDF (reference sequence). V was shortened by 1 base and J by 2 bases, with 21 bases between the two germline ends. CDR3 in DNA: TGTGCCACCAGCAGAGGAAGAACCGGTCCTAAGTTTACCAAAAACATTCAGTACTTC. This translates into CATSRGRTGPKFTKNIQYF.

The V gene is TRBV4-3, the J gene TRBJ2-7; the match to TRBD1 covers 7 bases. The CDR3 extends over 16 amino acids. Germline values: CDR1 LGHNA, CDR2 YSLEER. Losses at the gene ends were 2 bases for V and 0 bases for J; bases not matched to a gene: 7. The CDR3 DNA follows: TGCGCCAGCAGCCAAAATCCCCGGGACAGCTCCTACGAGCAGTACTTC. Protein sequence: CASSQNPRDSSYEQYF.

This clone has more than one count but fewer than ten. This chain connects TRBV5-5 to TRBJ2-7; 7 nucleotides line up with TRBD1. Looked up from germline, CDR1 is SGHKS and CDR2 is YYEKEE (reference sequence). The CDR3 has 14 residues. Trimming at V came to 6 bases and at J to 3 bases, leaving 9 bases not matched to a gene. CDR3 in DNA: TGTGCCAGCATAGAGGGGGCAGAGTACTACGAGCAGTACTTC. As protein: CASIEGAEYYEQYF.

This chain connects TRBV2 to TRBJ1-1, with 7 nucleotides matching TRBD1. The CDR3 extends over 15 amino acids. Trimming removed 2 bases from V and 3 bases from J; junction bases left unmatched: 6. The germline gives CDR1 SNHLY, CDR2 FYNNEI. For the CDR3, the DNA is TGTGCCAGCAGTGAATACGGACAGGTATACACTGAAGCTTTCTTT. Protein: CASSEYGQVYTEAFF.

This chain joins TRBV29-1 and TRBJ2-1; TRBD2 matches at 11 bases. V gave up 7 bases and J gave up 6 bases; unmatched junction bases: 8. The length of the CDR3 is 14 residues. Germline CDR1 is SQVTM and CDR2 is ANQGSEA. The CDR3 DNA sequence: TGCAGCGCTTCGACTAGCGGGGCCACCAATGAGCAGTTCTTC. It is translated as CSASTSGATNEQFF.

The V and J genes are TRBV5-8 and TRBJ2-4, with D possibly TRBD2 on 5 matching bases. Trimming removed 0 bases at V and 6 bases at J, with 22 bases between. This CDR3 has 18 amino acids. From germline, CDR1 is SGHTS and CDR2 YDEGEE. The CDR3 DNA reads TGTGCCAGCAGCTTGGCCGTTTCTTTCCGTTCCCGGGGAAACATTCAGTACTTC. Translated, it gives CASSLAVSFRSRGNIQYF.

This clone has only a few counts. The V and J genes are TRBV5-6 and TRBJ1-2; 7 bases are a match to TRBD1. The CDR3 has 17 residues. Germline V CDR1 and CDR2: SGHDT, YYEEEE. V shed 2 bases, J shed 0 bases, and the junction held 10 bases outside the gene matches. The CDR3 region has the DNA TGTGCCAGCAGCTTACCCGGGACAGCAACTTCTAACTATGGCTACACCTTC. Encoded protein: CASSLPGTATSNYGYTF.